This record looks at one T cell receptor beta chain sequence and its context. Its antigen is currently not known. One base away there is no much larger clone; base qualities are not given. The method was the immunoSEQ multiplex PCR assay. Regarding the original processing steps: A statistical classification framework was developed to diagnose cytomegalovirus status using the catalog of TCR beta chain sequences. Here the immuneACCESS table is served through TCRdb, limited to in-frame sequences with V and J called. Missing clones are a known gap in these copies; in checked studies unresolved V genes cover under half, and the rest lacks a known reason. V and J calls and clone size are as listed in that table; D and trimming were resolved from the DNA. Present in this sample are about 160,000 clones, over 85% of which were seen just once. The ten largest clonotypes hold 10% of the sample. The sample originates from a study of cytomegalovirus exposure and HLA in healthy donors (dated by TCRdb to between 2016 and 2019). Turning to the overall study: According to a later analysis, the 120 or so validation repertoires were produced on the same platform as the 666 repertoires of the first cohort. A separate validation cohort of approximately 130 different subjects was used in addition to the approximately 610-subject first cohort. The study combined high-throughput TCR immunosequencing, statistical association of individual TCRs with disease status, and machine learning to predict cytomegalovirus infection status. The aim of the study was to test whether cataloging public T cell receptors could identify signatures of past pathogen exposure.

General findings and caveats noted by the study authors: The authors suggested that the approach could potentially be extended to other disease states and immunological phenotypes. A few of the identified cytomegalovirus-associated TCR beta chains were confirmed in vitro to be specific for cytomegalovirus antigens. A later analysis found that TCRs clustered in the first cohort also tended to co-occur in the roughly 110 validation repertoires, with just under 95% of cluster scores above 0. The classifier was reported to diagnose cytomegalovirus status with high specificity and sensitivity in both the original and validation cohorts. A later analysis lacked HLA typing for the validation cohort, so it scored co-occurrence in that cohort across all 120 or so repertoires. The study listed 164 TCR beta chains as associated with cytomegalovirus. Across donors, most TCR sequences were observed very rarely, whereas some public TCRs were present in many individuals.

The donors belonged to the validation cohort of about 110 subjects, which was separate from the roughly 670-subject first cohort. The clonotype comes from a young woman in good health and CMV-seropositive. Sequencing used PBMCs.

The CDR3 has the sequence CASTLGGKANEKLFF. The DNA is as follows: TGTGCCAGCACCCTGGGAGGGAAGGCTAATGAAAAACTGTTTTTT. The rearranged segments are TRBV27 and TRBJ1-4; the D gene lacks a confident call. The germline V gene encodes CDR1 MNHEY and CDR2 SMNVEV (reference sequence). Deletion took 7 bases off V and 3 bases off J, with a span of 15 bases between the germline ends. From cysteine to phenylalanine, the CDR3 is 15 amino acids long. Of the read, only the CDR3 DNA is kept; its 45 bases are in frame from base 1.